The 14 T cell receptor beta chains below all came from one sample that was sequenced in a study of high-grade serous ovarian cancer treatment subgroups. Tumor tissue was taken before any definitive surgery or chemotherapy was given. Assay: immunoSEQ multiplex PCR; the TCRdb copy retains only in-frame clones and omits some. The sample has roughly 6,300 clones, 75% to 85% seen once; the top ten hold over 6.5%. The specimen sequenced was tumor tissue. These receptors were taken from a human donor with high-grade serous ovarian cancer.

The genes are TRBV10-2 and TRBJ2-7; D not resolved. Germline V lookup: CDR1 WSHSY, CDR2 SAAADI. V lost 1 base and J 3 bases, leaving 4 bases between the germline ends. The CDR3 consists of 12 residues. For the CDR3, the DNA is TGCGCCAGCAGTGAGTTCGGCTACGAGCAGTACTTC. It is translated as CASSEFGYEQYF.

The gene calls are TRBV11-2 and TRBJ2-2; D uncertain. CDR1 and CDR2 from the germline V gene are SGHAT and FQNNGV. This CDR3 has 13 amino acids. The germline V and J ends were trimmed by 1 base and 6 bases, with 6 bases remaining between them. The CDR3 DNA is TGTGCCAGCAGCTTAGTAGTACCCGGGGAGCTGTTTTTT. This codes for CASSLVVPGELFF.

The gene calls are TRBV7-9 and TRBJ2-7; D unresolved. The germline V gene encodes CDR1 SEHNR and CDR2 FQNEAQ (reference sequence). The V end lost 5 bases, the J end lost 2 bases, and 16 bases lay between the germline ends. The CDR3 has 15 residues. The CDR3 is CASSPKSPNTYEQYF. The CDR3 DNA reads TGTGCCAGCAGCCCCAAGTCCCCGAATACCTACGAGCAGTACTTC.

The rearrangement links TRBV5-6 to TRBJ1-1, with TRBD1 matching over 8 bases. Germline V gene data show CDR1 as SGHDT and CDR2 as YYEEEE. The CDR3 length is 16 residues. Trimming cost V 2 bases and J 4 bases; bases outside gene matches: 10. This CDR3 reads CASSFTGGYEGTEAFF. For the CDR3, the DNA is TGTGCCAGCAGCTTTACAGGGGGATACGAGGGCACTGAAGCTTTCTTT.

This clone has more than one count but fewer than ten. The rearrangement uses TRBV4-2 and TRBJ1-5; D not resolved. V was cut by 3 bases and J by 0 bases, with 15 bases left in between. Germline lookup yields CDR1 LGHNA and CDR2 YNFKEQ. The CDR3 totals 17 residues. CDR3 nucleotide sequence: TGTGCCAGCAGCCAGGCTCTATCTATACTTAGCAATCAGCCCCAGCATTTT. Amino acids: CASSQALSILSNQPQHF.

The V call is TRBV6-1, the J call TRBJ2-4, with 9 positions matching TRBD1. The CDR3 contains 13 residues. CDR1 is MNHNS and CDR2 is SASEGT in the germline V gene. V shed 9 bases and J 4 bases; nucleotides not matched to a gene: 4. The CDR3 sequence: CASSGQGKNIQYF. DNA of the CDR3: TGTGCCAGTTCGGGACAGGGTAAAAACATTCAGTACTTC.

The chain uses TRBV11-3 and TRBJ2-5; tentatively, D is TRBD1 (6 bases). The CDR3 is 17 residues long. Trimming left V 1 base short and J 3 bases short, with 18 bases between. The V gene's germline CDR1 is SGHNT and CDR2 YENEEA. The CDR3 here is CASSLVGSWGLEETQYF. The CDR3 DNA is TGTGCCAGCAGCTTAGTCGGGTCGTGGGGGCTAGAAGAGACCCAGTACTTC.

V gene TRBV2 combines with J gene TRBJ2-5, with 8 nucleotides matching TRBD2. Trimming at V came to 7 bases and at J to 2 bases, leaving 9 bases not matched to a gene. CDR3 length equals 15 residues. Germline V gives CDR1 SNHLY, CDR2 FYNNEI. CDR3 DNA: TGTGCCAGCATCGTGGGACTAGGAGTGCAAGAGACCCAGTACTTC. Protein product: CASIVGLGVQETQYF. Supplemented by reference TRBV2 and TRBJ2-5, the full variable domain reads EPEVTQTPSHQVTQMGQEVILRCVPISNHLYFYWYRQILGQKVEFLVSFYNNEISEKSEIFDDQFSVERPDGSNFTLKIRSTKLEDSAMYFCASIVGLGVQETQYFGPGTRLLVL.

This clone is a singleton in its sample. J is TRBJ1-1 and V is TRBV1; the D call of TRBD1 is as the table states it, not checked on the DNA. TRBV1 is designated a pseudogene. CDR3 length: 16 residues. In nucleotides, the CDR3 is TGCACCAGCAGCCAAGGTTTTGCAGGGGTGCGCACTGAAGCTTTCTTT. Its protein product is CTSSQGFAGVRTEAFF.

The V gene is TRBV9, the J gene TRBJ2-7; D possibly corresponds to TRBD1 (6 bases). Germline values: CDR1 SGDLS, CDR2 YYNGEE. V lost 6 bases and J lost 4, with 20 bases in between. The CDR3 is made up of 15 amino acids. The CDR3 DNA follows: TGTGCCAGCATTGTGGGGGCAGCTCGTCCATACGAGCAGTACTTC. Protein product: CASIVGAARPYEQYF.

The V gene is TRBV27, the J gene TRBJ1-5; no definite D call. CDR1 and CDR2 from the germline V gene are MNHEY and SMNVEV (reference sequence). CDR3 length: 14 amino acids. With 5 bases removed from V and 3 bases from J, the gap between germline ends came to 11 bases. The CDR3, as DNA: TGTGCCAGCAGTCCCGGGCCGTTCAATCAGCCCCAGCATTTT. As protein: CASSPGPFNQPQHF.

The genes are TRBV19 and TRBJ2-2; D remains ambiguous. The CDR3 is 14 residues long. Germline V gene lookup returns CDR1 LNHDA and CDR2 SQIVND (reference sequence). V shed 8 bases and J shed 6 bases, with 16 bases lying between them. CDR3 coding DNA: TGTGCCAGTCAGGAGAGCAATCGCCCCGGGGAGCTGTTTTTT. Translation: CASQESNRPGELFF. Together with reference TRBV19 and TRBJ2-2, the CDR3 gives the full variable domain: DGGITQSPKYLFRKEGQNVTLSCEQNLNHDAMYWYRQDPGQGLRLIYYSQIVNDFQKGDIAEGYSVSREKKESFPLTVTSAQKNPTAFYLCASQESNRPGELFFGEGSRLTVL.

The CDR3 reads CASSLVQGAGNEQFF. The CDR3 DNA reads TGTGCCAGCAGCTTAGTACAGGGGGCTGGGAATGAGCAGTTCTTC. This rearrangement joins TRBV7-2 to TRBJ2-1; 9 nucleotides line up with TRBD1. Per germline, CDR1 SGHTA and CDR2 FQGNSA. Losses at the gene ends were 1 base for V and 7 bases for J; bases not matched to a gene: 5. The CDR3 sequence is 15 residues long.

CDR3 in amino acids: CASSESGVYEQYF. In DNA form, the CDR3 reads TGCGCCAGCAGTGAGTCTGGGGTTTACGAGCAGTACTTC. The chain is built from TRBV10-1 and TRBJ2-5; D gene ambiguous. Near its end, the DNA agrees better with TRBJ2-7, so the J call may be wrong. The CDR3 contains 13 residues. Germline CDR1 WNHNN, CDR2 SYGVQD (reference sequence).